The T cell receptor (beta chain) described here comes from a study of blood T cells in healthy people across ages. Trimming left V 5 bases short and J 5 bases short, with 9 bases between. This CDR3 is 11 amino acids long. The V gene's germline CDR1 is DFQATT and CDR2 SNEGSKA (reference sequence). Next came a second PCR, run for about 7 to 12 cycles, which used a sample-barcoded 5' primer along with a J-beta primer mix. Every cDNA molecule carried a tag from a template-switch adaptor bearing 12 random nucleotides. MiXCR, run by TCRdb on the 5' RACE reads, gives a single entry per CDR3 protein. The profile shows about a million distinct CDR3 sequences, roughly two fifths of them singletons. Study results and caveats: Per-million-T-cell TCR beta diversity fell roughly linearly with age.

In this sample, this clonotype turned up many times. As yet, its antigen is unknown. V is TRBV20-1 and J is TRBJ1-1; D gene uncertain. The clonotype was recovered from a man between 18 and 29 years old in good health. Sequencing was carried out using blood. The CDR3 sequence is CSASGGTEAFF. In nucleotides, the CDR3 is TGCAGTGCTTCCGGAGGAACTGAAGCTTTCTTT.